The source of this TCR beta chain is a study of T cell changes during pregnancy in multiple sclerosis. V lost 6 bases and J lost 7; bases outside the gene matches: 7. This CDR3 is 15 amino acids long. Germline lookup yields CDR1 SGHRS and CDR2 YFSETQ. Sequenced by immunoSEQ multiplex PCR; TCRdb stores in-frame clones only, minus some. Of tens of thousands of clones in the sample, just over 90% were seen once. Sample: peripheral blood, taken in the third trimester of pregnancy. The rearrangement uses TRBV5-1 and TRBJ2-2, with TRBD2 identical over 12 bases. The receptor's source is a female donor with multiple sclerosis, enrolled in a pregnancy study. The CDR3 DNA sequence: TGCGCCAGCACGGGGACTAGCGGGTACGGCGGGGAGCTGTTTTTT. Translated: CASTGTSGYGGELFF.